This T cell receptor (beta chain) was found in a study of blood T cell repertoires in COVID-19. Overall study: The United States, Italy and Spain provided the acute and convalescent COVID-19 samples.

The CDR3 runs to 14 residues. Trimming took 5 bases from V and 7 from J, leaving 17 bases between them. Germline V gene data show CDR1 as KGHSH and CDR2 as LQKENI. Under the authors' procedure: Estimates of nucleated cell counts were drawn from the amplification of reference gene primers. The assay was immunoSEQ multiplex PCR, and TCRdb's table has in-frame clones only and misses some. The V and J calls and clone size are taken from that table; D and trimming were inferred from the DNA. This sample has 140,000 or so clones, with 84% found just once. The sample taken for sequencing was peripheral blood. This sequence was found in a man in his 60s with active or convalescent COVID-19. The chain uses TRBV18 and TRBJ1-1; no definite D call. Written as DNA, the CDR3 is TGTGCCAGCTCAATAACCCCGGGGAGCGGTGAAGCTTTCTTT. The encoded protein is CASSITPGSGEAFF.